A single sample gave rise to the 21 T cell receptor beta chains below, sequenced in a study of blood T cell repertoires in COVID-19. Assay: immunoSEQ multiplex PCR; the TCRdb copy retains only in-frame clones and omits some. The sample consists of 150,000 or so clones, about 80% of them appearing once. The sequencing sample was made of peripheral blood. The receptor set was obtained from a woman aged 60 to 75 with acute or convalescent COVID-19.

This clone is medium-sized within its sample. The gene calls are TRBV5-6 and TRBJ1-1; 7 bases agree with TRBD1. V lost 1 base and J lost 2; bases outside the gene matches: 8. The germline V gene encodes CDR1 SGHDT and CDR2 YYEEEE. This CDR3 spans 16 amino acids. CDR3 sequence: CASSLYGSGGNTEAFF. In DNA, the CDR3 is TGTGCCAGCAGCTTGTACGGTTCAGGGGGAAACACTGAAGCTTTCTTT.

The genes are TRBV10-2 and TRBJ1-4; TRBD1 agrees at 7 bases. Trimming removed 6 bases from V and 4 bases from J; junction bases left unmatched: 5. The CDR3 totals 14 residues. CDR1 is WSHSY, CDR2 SAAADI, per germline. The DNA of the CDR3 is TGCGCCAGCAGCCTGACAGGGCTTAATGAAAAACTGTTTTTT. Translation: CASSLTGLNEKLFF.

The rearrangement joins TRBV25-1 to TRBJ2-1, with TRBD2 matching 9 bases. The CDR3 spans 14 residues. Germline CDR1 MGHDK, CDR2 SYGVNS. Trimming at V came to 4 bases and at J to 3 bases, leaving 1 base not matched to a gene. CDR3 coding DNA: TGTGCCAGCAGTGCTAGCGGGGACTACAATGAGCAGTTCTTC. Its translation: CASSASGDYNEQFF.

This chain joins TRBV3-1 (or the pseudogene TRBV3-2) and TRBJ2-1; 9 nucleotides line up with TRBD2. V was clipped by 6 bases and J by 8 bases; unmatched bases: 11. This CDR3 spans 15 amino acids. Per the germline V gene, CDR1 is LGHDT and CDR2 is YNNKEL (reference sequence). This CDR3 reads CASRLLAGGPDEQFF. CDR3 coding DNA: TGTGCCAGCAGGCTACTGGCGGGGGGGCCCGATGAGCAGTTCTTC.

DNA of the CDR3: TGCGCCAGCAGTGGGGGACAGGGGGTTGGAGGCACAGATACGCAGTATTTT. Residues: CASSGGQGVGGTDTQYF. The V call is TRBV10-2, the J call TRBJ2-3; 11 nucleotides agree with TRBD1. Germline V gene lookup returns CDR1 WSHSY and CDR2 SAAADI. This CDR3 is built from 17 residues. V gave up 4 bases and J gave up 1 base; unmatched junction bases: 7.

This chain uses TRBV27 with TRBJ2-1; D is perhaps TRBD1 (5 bases). The V end lost 4 bases, the J end lost 4 bases, and 8 bases lay between the germline ends. Germline CDR1 MNHEY, CDR2 SMNVEV (reference sequence). The CDR3 runs to 13 residues. The CDR3 loop is CASSYQGYNEQFF. In DNA, the CDR3 is TGTGCCAGCAGTTACCAGGGTTACAATGAGCAGTTCTTC.

The chain employs TRBV6-5 and TRBJ2-2; D might be TRBD1 (6 bases). V was trimmed by 11 bases and J by 5 bases, leaving 15 bases between them. The CDR3 consists of 13 residues. Germline assignment: CDR1 MNHEY and CDR2 SVGAGI. This CDR3 is CAAQQGRTGELFF. The CDR3, as DNA: TGTGCCGCACAACAGGGTCGAACCGGGGAGCTGTTTTTT.

This chain joins TRBV6-6 and TRBJ1-1; D perhaps matches TRBD1 (5 bases). Germline assignment: CDR1 MNHNY and CDR2 SVGAGI (reference sequence). The CDR3 is made up of 12 amino acids. Trimming shortened V by 8 bases and J by 6 bases, and 13 bases separated the two germline ends. As DNA, the CDR3 is TGTGCCAGCGTGGAGGGGAGGTCTGAAGCTTTCTTT. Translating it yields CASVEGRSEAFF.

The genes are TRBV5-1 and TRBJ1-1; D unresolved. The CDR3 consists of 13 residues. The germline V gene has CDR1 SGHRS and CDR2 YFSETQ. V lost 5 bases and J 1 base, leaving 9 bases between the germline ends. The CDR3: CASRPTTNTEAFF. The DNA for the CDR3 is TGCGCCAGCAGACCGACAACGAACACTGAAGCTTTCTTT. The full variable domain, in which reference TRBV5-1 and TRBJ1-1 provide the parts outside the CDR3, is KAGVTQTPRYLIKTRGQQVTLSCSPISGHRSVSWYQQTPGQGLQFLFEYFSETQRNKGNFPGRFSGRQFSNSRSEMNVSTLELGDSALYLCASRPTTNTEAFFGQGTRLTVV.

The chain uses TRBV2 and TRBJ2-2; TRBD2 matches at 7 bases. This CDR3 region has 12 residues. Trimming at V came to 6 bases and at J to 7 bases, leaving 2 bases not matched to a gene. Per germline, CDR1 SNHLY and CDR2 FYNNEI. The CDR3: CASRWGGGELFF. The CDR3 bases are TGTGCCAGCAGATGGGGGGGCGGGGAGCTGTTTTTT.

This clone was seen a few times. The CDR3 reads CAWADRDNQPQHF. DNA of the CDR3: TGTGCCTGGGCCGACAGGGATAATCAGCCCCAGCATTTT. The chain combines TRBV30 with TRBJ1-5, with TRBD1 matching over 7 bases. V shed 5 bases and J 4 bases; nucleotides not matched to a gene: 5. This CDR3 contains 13 residues. Germline V gene lookup returns CDR1 GTSNPN and CDR2 SVGIG (reference sequence).

The chain is built from TRBV4-1 and TRBJ1-2; possible D gene TRBD1, 5 bases. This CDR3 is 17 amino acids long. V lost 4 bases and J lost 2, with 20 bases in between. Germline V lookup: CDR1 MGHRA, CDR2 YSYEKL. Written as DNA, the CDR3 is TGCGCCAGCAGCCCCCACGGGGGTTATGCTGGGAACTATGGCTACACCTTC. It translates to CASSPHGGYAGNYGYTF.

A few counts support this clone. The chain is built from TRBV18 and TRBJ2-1; D might be TRBD1 (6 bases). The CDR3 spans 14 residues. V lost 3 bases to trimming and J lost 7 bases, with 13 bases between them. From germline, CDR1 is KGHSH and CDR2 LQKENI. For the CDR3, the DNA is TGTGCCAGCTCACCCTCTTCAGGGGTGAATGAGCAGTTCTTC. The encoded protein is CASSPSSGVNEQFF. Supplemented by reference TRBV18 and TRBJ2-1, the full variable domain reads NAGVMQNPRHLVRRRGQEARLRCSPMKGHSHVYWYRQLPEEGLKFMVYLQKENIIDESGMPKERFSAEFPKEGPSILRIQQVVRGDSAAYFCASSPSSGVNEQFFGPGTRLTVL.

The J gene is TRBJ1-6, the V gene TRBV2; 10 bases align to TRBD1. Looked up from germline, CDR1 is SNHLY and CDR2 is FYNNEI. The CDR3 runs to 18 residues. J gave up 5 bases and V 5 bases, and 12 bases lay outside the gene matches. CDR3 residues: CASSRGFGTGENNSPLHF. CDR3 nucleotides: TGTGCCAGCAGTCGGGGGTTTGGGACAGGGGAAAATAATTCACCCCTCCACTTT.

This clone was counted only a few times. This sequence joins TRBV30 and TRBJ1-1, with D unresolved. Germline V gene data show CDR1 as GTSNPN and CDR2 as SVGIG (reference sequence). This CDR3 region has 14 residues. V lost 0 bases, J lost 6 bases, and 14 bases lay in between. The CDR3 nucleotides read TGTGCCTGGAGTGTAACTGGAATGGGCCCTGAAGCTTTCTTT. It is translated as CAWSVTGMGPEAFF.

In DNA form, the CDR3 reads TGTGCCAGCAGCTTAGCTGTAGCGGCGGGGGGAATCAAGACCCAGTACTTC. As protein: CASSLAVAAGGIKTQYF. This chain links TRBV7-2 with TRBJ2-5; 8 bases agree with TRBD2. Germline V gives CDR1 SGHTA, CDR2 FQGNSA. There are 17 residues in the CDR3. V lost 0 bases, J lost 6 bases, and 12 bases stayed unmatched.

CDR3 in amino acids: CASSVGTSGNTIYF. Here the CDR3 DNA reads TGTGCCAGCAGCGTAGGGACATCTGGAAACACCATATATTTT. This chain joins TRBV9 and TRBJ1-3, with a possible D match to TRBD1 (5 bases). Germline V lookup: CDR1 SGDLS, CDR2 YYNGEE. The V and J ends lost 0 bases and 1 base respectively, with 5 bases between them. The CDR3 length is 14 residues.

The chain recombines TRBV27 with TRBJ2-7; unclear D gene. CDR1 is MNHEY, CDR2 SMNVEV, per germline (reference sequence). The CDR3 runs to 14 residues. Between the trimmed V and J ends, which lost 5 bases and 1 base, there was a span of 12 bases. The CDR3 DNA follows: TGTGCCAGCAGTCCTTACCTAAATTCCTACGAGCAGTACGTC. The encoded protein is CASSPYLNSYEQYV.

The chain employs TRBV6-6 and TRBJ1-6, with 10 bases matching TRBD1. Germline V lookup: CDR1 MNHNY, CDR2 SVGAGI (reference sequence). This CDR3 has 15 amino acids. Trimming took 6 bases from V and 9 from J; bases not matched to a gene: 8. The CDR3 DNA sequence: TGTGCCAGCAGAAACACCGGGACAGGGGTTTCACCCCTCCACTTT. This gives the protein CASRNTGTGVSPLHF.

The J gene is TRBJ1-3, the V gene TRBV5-1; D unresolved. Germline V gene lookup returns CDR1 SGHRS and CDR2 YFSETQ. The CDR3 loop spans 16 amino acids. V lost 4 bases to trimming and J lost 0 bases, with 14 bases between them. CDR3 loop: CASSPSGVTSGNTIYF. The CDR3 bases are TGCGCCAGCAGCCCCTCAGGCGTGACCTCTGGAAACACCATATATTTT.

The chain combines TRBV4-2 with TRBJ2-3; D gene unclear. This CDR3 is 15 amino acids long. Germline CDR1 reads LGHNA; CDR2 reads YNFKEQ. The V and J ends lost 0 bases and 1 base respectively, with 8 bases between them. CDR3 nucleotides: TGTGCCAGCAGCCAAGATCTGCCGGGCACAGATACGCAGTATTTT. Residues: CASSQDLPGTDTQYF.